This T cell receptor beta chain was recorded in a study of blood T cell repertoires in COVID-19. Study in general: Whether acute or convalescent, the COVID-19 samples came from the United States, Italy and Spain. From T cells, B-cell-depleted T cells, or PBMCs came the material, which was cDNA or gDNA.

Per the study methods: Estimation of nucleated cell counts was performed using reference gene primer amplification. Sequenced by immunoSEQ multiplex PCR; TCRdb stores in-frame clones only, minus some. V, J and clone size derive from that table, while D and trimming were established from the DNA sequence. The profile shows 130,000 or so clones, about four fifths of them singletons. From germline, CDR1 is KGHSH and CDR2 LQKENI. J gave up 10 bases and V 0 bases, and 7 bases lay outside the gene matches. CDR3 size: 14 residues. The sequence was collected from a human donor in a cohort sampled during active COVID-19. The source material was peripheral blood. V usage is TRBV18 and J usage is TRBJ1-1; 8 positions agree with TRBD1. As DNA, the CDR3 is TGTGCCAGCTCACCACCGACAGGGGAAGTCGGAGCTTTCTTT. Residues: CASSPPTGEVGAFF.